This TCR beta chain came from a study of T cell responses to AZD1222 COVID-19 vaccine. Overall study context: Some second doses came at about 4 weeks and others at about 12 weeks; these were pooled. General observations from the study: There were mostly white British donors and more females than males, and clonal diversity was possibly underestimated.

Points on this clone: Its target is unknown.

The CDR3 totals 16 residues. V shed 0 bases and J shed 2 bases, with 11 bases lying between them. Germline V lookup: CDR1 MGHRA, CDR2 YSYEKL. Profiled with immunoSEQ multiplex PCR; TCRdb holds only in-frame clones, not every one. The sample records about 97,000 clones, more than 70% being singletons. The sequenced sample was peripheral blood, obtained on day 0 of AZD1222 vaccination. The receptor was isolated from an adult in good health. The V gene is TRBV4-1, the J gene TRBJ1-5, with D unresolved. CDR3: CASSQDWSGGNQPQHF. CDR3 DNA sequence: TGCGCCAGCAGCCAAGATTGGTCTGGGGGCAATCAGCCCCAGCATTTT.